This TCR beta chain was obtained from a study of metastatic and nonmetastatic thyroid tumors. Findings and caveats of the study: Malignant thyroid tumors reportedly had TCR beta diversity that was significantly higher than in benign nodules, in blood and tumor.

Authors' analysis steps: Across clinicopathological groups, CDR3 differences served as the basis for building a distant-metastasis classifier for papillary thyroid cancer. TCRdb re-analyzed the PCR reads through MiXCR. TCRdb, rather than the study authors, made the V and J calls. The sample holds approximately 20,000 clones, 34% seen once. This clone has a count of ten or more. Its antigen remains unknown. The CDR3 is 20 amino acids. V lost 1 base, J lost 2 bases, and 23 bases lay in between. Germline CDR1 is LGHNA and CDR2 is YSLEER. Nobody among the patients had been given any treatment before thyroid surgery.

This TCR was recovered from a male donor with papillary thyroid cancer or a benign thyroid nodule (not recorded which). Some clones in this sample may be carry-over from other donors' samples. The sequenced material came from tumor tissue. This chain connects TRBV4-3 to TRBJ2-2, with D possibly matching TRBD1 (6 bases). CDR3 residues: CASSQVPGGRGGFNTGELFF. CDR3 in DNA: TGCGCCAGCAGCCAAGTTCCTGGAGGTAGAGGGGGATTTAACACCGGGGAGCTGTTTTTT.